These 18 T cell receptor beta chains were sequenced from one sample in a study of Tregs in tolerant kidney transplant recipients. Assay: immunoSEQ multiplex PCR; the TCRdb copy retains only in-frame clones and omits some. Of 80,000 or so clones in the sample, 90% to 95% were seen once. Recipients received nonmyeloablative bone marrow transplants from related graft donors, with transient mixed chimerism. Specimen: CD4+ T cells from blood (PBMCs), collected 24 months after the transplant. The receptors here all came from a human patient who received a combined kidney and bone marrow transplant. A subset of T cells may come from the graft donor.

V usage is TRBV7-2 and J usage is TRBJ2-1, with D possibly matching TRBD1 (6 bases). Between the trimmed V and J ends, which lost 2 bases and 0 bases, there was a span of 11 bases. The germline V gene has CDR1 SGHTA and CDR2 FQGNSA. The length of the CDR3 is 16 residues. CDR3 protein: CASSLSGTPSYNEQFF. CDR3 DNA: TGTGCCAGCAGCTTATCTGGGACACCCTCCTACAATGAGCAGTTCTTC. Filled out from reference TRBV7-2 and TRBJ2-1, the complete variable domain reads GAGVSQSPSNKVTEKGKDVELRCDPISGHTALYWYRQSLGQGLEFLIYFQGNSAPDKSGLPSDRFSAERTGGSVSTLTIQRTQQEDSAVYLCASSLSGTPSYNEQFFGPGTRLTVL.

This clone was picked up one time. The chain links TRBV6-1 to TRBJ2-7; TRBD1 is a possible D gene (6 bases). The length of the CDR3 is 15 residues. Trimming shortened V by 4 bases and J by 2 bases, and 15 bases separated the two germline ends. The germline CDR1 and CDR2 sequences are MNHNS and SASEGT. Here the CDR3 DNA reads TGTGCCAGCAGTGTTTCGACAGGCAGACCCTACGAGCAGTACTTC. This sequence encodes CASSVSTGRPYEQYF.

Notes on this clone: The same CDR3 is also encoded by other DNA sequences in this sample. J is TRBJ1-6 and V is TRBV28, with D unclear. V was shortened by 6 bases and J by 8 bases, with 14 bases between the two germline ends. CDR3 length: 14 amino acids. CDR1 and CDR2 (germline): MDHEN, SYDVKM. The DNA for the CDR3 is TGTGCCAGCAGCAAGACTCCACGGGATTCACCCCTCCACTTT. Translated: CASSKTPRDSPLHF.

The chain is built from TRBV25-1 and TRBJ2-5; D is ambiguous. The CDR3 extends over 16 amino acids. Germline V CDR1 and CDR2: MGHDK, SYGVNS. Trimming stripped 4 bases from V and 1 base from J, with 16 bases between. CDR3 amino acids: CASSAKYSPGQETQYF. For the CDR3, the DNA is TGTGCCAGCAGTGCCAAATATTCCCCGGGCCAAGAGACCCAGTACTTC. Full variable domain (rest looked up from reference TRBV25-1 and TRBJ2-5): EADIYQTPRYLVIGTGKKITLECSQTMGHDKMYWYQQDPGMELHLIHYSYGVNSTEKGDLSSESTVSRIRTEHFPLTLESARPSHTSQYLCASSAKYSPGQETQYFGPGTRLLVL.

A single count supports this clone. The chain has TRBV7-8 and TRBJ2-7; D call uncertain. Germline values: CDR1 SGHVS, CDR2 FQNEAQ. The CDR3 is 13 amino acids. V was shortened by 5 bases and J by 0 bases, with 8 bases between the two germline ends. The CDR3 nucleotides read TGTGCCAGCAGCGCACAATTCTCCTACGAGCAGTACTTC. It is translated as CASSAQFSYEQYF.

V and J are TRBV9 and TRBJ1-2; no firm D call. V dropped 4 bases and J dropped 7 bases, with 11 bases sitting between them. Germline CDR1 reads SGDLS; CDR2 reads YYNGEE. The CDR3 runs 12 residues. CDR3 protein: CASSPVPFGYTF. The CDR3 DNA is TGTGCCAGCAGCCCAGTCCCTTTTGGCTACACCTTC.

As to this clone: At one boundary the junction diverges from the germline segment, which might be a read error. The sample contains more than one DNA sequence encoding this CDR3. This chain uses TRBV7-3 with TRBJ1-6; D is unclear. Germline V CDR1 and CDR2: SGHTA, FQGTGA. The CDR3 is made up of 13 amino acids. The CDR3 nucleotides read TGTGCCAGCAGCTTCGAGAGAAATTCCCCCCTCCACTTT. This translates into CASSFERNSPLHF.

This chain uses TRBV30 with TRBJ1-4; 10 nucleotides line up with TRBD1. Germline CDR1 and CDR2: GTSNPN and SVGIG (reference sequence). The CDR3 length is 13 residues. V shed 4 bases and J 7 bases; nucleotides not matched to a gene: 3. This CDR3 is CAWNDRGLEKLFF. DNA of the CDR3: TGTGCCTGGAACGACAGGGGGCTTGAAAAACTGTTTTTT.

The chain is built from TRBV5-4 and TRBJ1-1; D is perhaps TRBD1 (6 bases). This CDR3 spans 14 amino acids. The ends were cut back, 4 bases at V and 2 bases at J, with 12 bases in the middle. CDR1 and CDR2 from the germline V gene are SGHNT and YYREEE (reference sequence). The CDR3 nucleotides are TGTGCCAGCAGCCGGGGACATCCAAACACTGAAGCTTTCTTT. Protein sequence: CASSRGHPNTEAFF.

The J gene is TRBJ1-1, the V gene TRBV6-6; D call uncertain. Deletions cut 5 bases from V and 1 base from J, with 8 bases between. This CDR3 is built from 13 residues. Germline CDR1 reads MNHNY; CDR2 reads SVGAGI (reference sequence). In DNA form, the CDR3 reads TGTGCCAGCAGTCCTCTCCCGAACACTGAAGCTTTCTTT. It codes for CASSPLPNTEAFF.

The CDR3 protein is CASSFHPGDEQYF. In DNA form, the CDR3 reads TGTGCCAGCAGCTTTCATCCAGGGGACGAGCAGTACTTC. The rearrangement links TRBV5-6 to TRBJ2-7; D perhaps matches TRBD1 (6 bases). V was pared by 2 bases and J by 5 bases, with 11 bases between. The CDR3 has 13 amino acids. Germline CDR1 and CDR2: SGHDT and YYEEEE.

The CDR3 bases are TGTGCCAGCAGTCCTCAGTTATTCTCGGGCTACGAGCAGTACTTC. Translation gives CASSPQLFSGYEQYF. The chain uses TRBV27 and TRBJ2-7; D is undetermined. The CDR3 is 15 residues long. Germline assignment: CDR1 MNHEY and CDR2 SMNVEV (reference sequence). V was trimmed by 5 bases and J by 3 bases, leaving 17 bases between them.

The chain employs TRBV27 and TRBJ1-2; the match to TRBD1 covers 9 bases. The V and J ends lost 2 bases and 8 bases, in that order; junction bases with no gene match: 6. This CDR3 is built from 14 residues. Per the germline V gene, CDR1 is MNHEY and CDR2 is SMNVEV (reference sequence). In nucleotides, the CDR3 is TGTGCCAGCAGTTTAAACAGGGGGCTAGGAGGCTACACCTTC. Its translation is CASSLNRGLGGYTF.

The V gene is TRBV18, the J gene TRBJ2-2; tentative D call: TRBD1 (5 bases). The CDR3 is 14 amino acids. Per germline, CDR1 KGHSH and CDR2 LQKENI. The V and J ends lost 3 bases and 1 base respectively, with 6 bases between them. The CDR3 nucleotides read TGTGCCAGCTCACCTACAGGGAACACCGGGGAGCTGTTTTTT. Amino acids: CASSPTGNTGELFF.

V gene TRBV29-1 combines with J gene TRBJ2-3, with 9 nucleotides matching TRBD2. The CDR3 has 12 residues. V was clipped by 7 bases and J by 8 bases; unmatched bases: 7. Germline-derived CDR1 and CDR2 are SQVTM and ANQGSEA. In DNA, the CDR3 is TGCAGCGCCTCAAGCGGGGGGACTACGCAGTATTTT. Translating gives CSASSGGTTQYF.

This chain uses TRBV18 with TRBJ1-2, with 9 bases fitting TRBD1. The V and J ends lost 3 bases and 4 bases, in that order; junction bases with no gene match: 9. CDR1 KGHSH and CDR2 LQKENI come from the germline V gene. CDR3 size: 16 residues. The CDR3 nucleotides are TGTGCCAGCTCACCTAACACAGGGGGCGTAAGCTATGGCTACACCTTC. The encoded protein is CASSPNTGGVSYGYTF.

J is TRBJ2-5 and V is TRBV6-6; 7 bases are a match to TRBD2. The CDR3 is made up of 13 amino acids. CDR1 MNHNY and CDR2 SVGAGI come from the germline V gene (reference sequence). V was clipped by 6 bases and J by 4 bases; unmatched bases: 5. CDR3 region: CASRMAGVETQYF. For the CDR3, the DNA is TGTGCCAGCAGAATGGCGGGAGTAGAGACCCAGTACTTC.

The V call is TRBV7-9, the J call TRBJ1-2; 8 bases agree with TRBD1. Germline V gives CDR1 SEHNR, CDR2 FQNEAQ (reference sequence). This CDR3 spans 13 amino acids. Germline trimming cut 5 bases from V and 4 bases from J; bases unmatched to any gene: 3. CDR3 amino acids: CASSTQGVYGYTF. CDR3 DNA sequence: TGTGCCAGCAGCACACAGGGGGTCTATGGCTACACCTTC.